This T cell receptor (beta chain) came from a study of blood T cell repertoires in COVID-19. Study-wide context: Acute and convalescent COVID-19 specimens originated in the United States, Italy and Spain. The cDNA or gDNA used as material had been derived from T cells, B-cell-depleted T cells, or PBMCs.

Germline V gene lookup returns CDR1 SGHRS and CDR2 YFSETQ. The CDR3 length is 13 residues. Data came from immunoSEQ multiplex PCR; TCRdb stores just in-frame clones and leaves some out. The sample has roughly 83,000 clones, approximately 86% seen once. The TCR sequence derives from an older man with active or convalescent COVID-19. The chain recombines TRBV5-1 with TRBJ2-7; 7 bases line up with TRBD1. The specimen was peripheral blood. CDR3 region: CASSLGDSHEQYV. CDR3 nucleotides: TGCGCCAGCAGTTTGGGGGACAGCCACGAGCAGTACGTC.